The clone carrying this TCR beta chain was recorded a few times. Its antigen is unknown. The sample originates from a study of blood T cells in healthy people across ages. Study details: Capture via template switching afforded approximately one barcoded beta molecule per two T cells.

Roughly 10 milliliters was the volume of peripheral blood drawn from each donor. Study-wide points: Both naive CD4+ cell counts and diversity were greater in long-lived donors than in aged donors.

Together with a sample-barcoded 5' primer, a J-beta primer mix was included in a second PCR lasting about 6 to 12 cycles. TCRdb redid the calling of the 5' RACE reads with MiXCR, one entry per CDR3 protein. This sample has about 1.5 million distinct CDR3 sequences, with around 42% found just once. The V end lost 2 bases, the J end lost 4 bases, and 14 bases lay between the germline ends. There are 15 residues in the CDR3. The TCR was taken from a woman in her late teens or twenties in good health. What was sequenced was blood. The rearrangement joins TRBV12-3 or TRBV12-4 to TRBJ1-1; D not resolved. CDR3 amino acids: CASSLRASRGTEAFF. For the CDR3, the DNA is TGTGCCAGCAGTTTAAGGGCCAGCCGGGGCACTGAAGCTTTCTTT.